Listed here are 24 T cell receptor beta chains from one sample, sequenced in a study of human T cells and chemical hapten exposure (dated by TCRdb to the early 2020s). Library method: RACE. TCRdb names NextSeq 500 as the instrument used. The public reads were reprocessed in TCRdb via fastp at Q25 and MiXCR, keeping in-frame beta chains. Rows with a matching CDR3 protein are joined into one entry that keeps the most common DNA and genes. This sample gives roughly 50,000 distinct CDR3 sequences in total; 9.5% to 10% of them show up just once. Jointly, the top ten make up approximately 1.6% of the sample. What this sample's time point label stands for: patch test 2, 6 weeks after DPC sensitization. The treatment or condition tag for this specimen amounts to: therapeutic diphenylcyclopropenone sensitization with weekly scalp DPC. Sequencing used whole blood, obtained in connection with sensitization to the hapten diphenylcyclopropenone (DPC). These receptors were taken from a woman aged 45-65 years with alopecia areata. Some clones in this sample may be carry-over from other donors' samples.

This rearrangement joins TRBV18 to TRBJ1-6; 7 nucleotides match TRBD1. With V trimmed by 2 bases and J by 6 bases, 13 bases remained unmatched. CDR1 is KGHSH and CDR2 is LQKENI in the germline V gene. The CDR3 is 18 amino acids. The CDR3 sequence: CASSPSRGQKVGNSPLHF. The CDR3 bases are TGTGCCAGCTCACCATCGAGGGGGCAGAAAGTTGGTAATTCACCCCTCCACTTT.

The gene calls are TRBV23-1 and TRBJ1-5; possible D gene TRBD1, 6 bases. TRBV23-1 is an open reading frame, and its role is uncertain. The ends were cut back, 6 bases at V and 0 bases at J, with 24 bases in the middle. The CDR3 contains 19 residues. The DNA for the CDR3 is TGCGCCAGCAGGGGGACCGGGACGCCCAAGGGGGATAGCAATCAGCCCCAGCATTTT. It is translated as CASRGTGTPKGDSNQPQHF.

This clonotype showed up many times. The chain employs TRBV18 and TRBJ1-4; the match to TRBD1 covers 9 bases. The germline CDR1 and CDR2 sequences are KGHSH and LQKENI. The CDR3 has 16 residues. Trimming took 1 base from V and 6 from J; bases not matched to a gene: 6. CDR3 bases: TGTGCCAGCTCACCACGATCGGGACAGGGTTATGAAAAACTGTTTTTT. Translated, it gives CASSPRSGQGYEKLFF.

In this sample, this clonotype turned up many times. For the CDR3, the DNA is TGTGCCAGCAGTTCCGACACAGGGGGTGGTACTGAAGCTTTCTTT. Its translation: CASSSDTGGGTEAFF. The rearrangement uses TRBV7-6 and TRBJ1-1; 8 positions agree with TRBD1. The length of the CDR3 is 15 residues. CDR1 is SGHVS, CDR2 FNYEAQ, per germline. The V gene end was trimmed by 6 bases and the J gene end by 5 bases; junction bases not matched to a gene: 11. The full variable domain, with the rest looked up from reference TRBV7-6 and TRBJ1-1, is GAGVSQSPRYKVTKRGQDVALRCDPISGHVSLYWYRQALGQGPEFLTYFNYEAQQDKSGLPNDRFSAERPEGSISTLTIQRTEQRDSAMYRCASSSDTGGGTEAFFGQGTRLTVV.

The DNA for the CDR3 is TGCAGTGCCCTAGCGGGTTCGTTATCTGGCCAGTACTTC. Protein: CSALAGSLSGQYF. The rearrangement links TRBV20-1 to TRBJ2-5; 8 bases align to TRBD2. CDR3 length: 13 amino acids. V was pared by 6 bases and J by 10 bases, with 13 bases of the junction left unmatched. Per the germline V gene, CDR1 is DFQATT and CDR2 is SNEGSKA (reference sequence).

This clonotype came up many times. CDR3 protein: CASSLDRAKNIQYF. DNA of the CDR3: TGTGCCAGCAGCTTAGACAGGGCCAAAAACATTCAGTACTTC. The chain has TRBV7-2 and TRBJ2-4; possible D gene TRBD1, 5 bases. The CDR3 runs 14 residues. With 1 base removed from V and 1 base from J, the gap between germline ends came to 5 bases. Per germline, CDR1 SGHTA and CDR2 FQGNSA. The whole variable domain, remainder taken from reference TRBV7-2 and TRBJ2-4, is GAGVSQSPSNKVTEKGKDVELRCDPISGHTALYWYRQSLGQGLEFLIYFQGNSAPDKSGLPSDRFSAERTGGSVSTLTIQRTQQEDSAVYLCASSLDRAKNIQYFGAGTRLSVL.

This clonotype turned up a few times. The V and J genes are TRBV11-2 and TRBJ2-1, with D unresolved. Trimming cost V 0 bases and J 4 bases, with 16 bases left between them. Germline values: CDR1 SGHAT, CDR2 FQNNGV. The CDR3 totals 17 residues. CDR3 sequence: CASSLDPTDTLYNEQFF. CDR3 DNA sequence: TGTGCCAGCAGCTTAGATCCGACGGATACGCTATACAATGAGCAGTTCTTC.

This clonotype was detected many times. V and J are TRBV4-3 and TRBJ1-5, with 8 bases identical to TRBD1. Germline CDR1 LGHNA, CDR2 YSLEER. There are 13 residues in the CDR3. Trimming took 6 bases from V and 8 from J; bases not matched to a gene: 6. CDR3 nucleotides: TGCGCCAGCAGTCCAGGGGGCAGTGAGCCCCAGCATTTT. Its protein product is CASSPGGSEPQHF.

The chain combines TRBV12-3 or TRBV12-4 with TRBJ2-1, with TRBD2 identical over 8 bases. The V segment lost 7 bases and the J segment 1 base; nucleotides outside the gene matches: 6. This CDR3 has 15 residues. The CDR3 nucleotides are TGTGCCAGCAATCACGGGGGGGCTTCCTACAATGAGCAGTTCTTC. Translation gives CASNHGGASYNEQFF.

This clonotype was counted between two and nine times. J is TRBJ2-5 and V is TRBV12-3 or TRBV12-4, with a weak D call TRBD1 (6 bases). Deletions cut 4 bases from V and 4 bases from J, with 7 bases between. The CDR3 length is 12 residues. CDR3 residues: CASSSDRETQYF. CDR3 in DNA: TGTGCCAGCAGTTCGGACAGAGAGACCCAGTACTTC.

This clonotype was seen a few times. The chain recombines TRBV3-1 with TRBJ2-7; D remains ambiguous. Between the trimmed V and J ends, which lost 5 bases and 5 bases, there was a span of 7 bases. There are 11 residues in the CDR3. Germline V gene sequence: CDR1 LGHDT, CDR2 YNNKEL (reference sequence). The CDR3 DNA is TGTGCCAGCAGCTATACCGACGAGCAGTACTTC. The encoded protein is CASSYTDEQYF.

This clonotype was recorded a few times. The rearrangement uses TRBV4-3 and TRBJ1-5; D is ambiguous. Germline CDR1 reads LGHNA; CDR2 reads YSLEER. V was pared by 3 bases and J by 5 bases, with 8 bases between. The length of the CDR3 is 13 residues. CDR3 DNA sequence: TGCGCCAGCAGCCAGGCGGAAGATCAGCCCCAGCATTTT. It encodes CASSQAEDQPQHF.

This clonotype was picked up many times. The gene calls are TRBV10-3 and TRBJ2-1; D not resolved. CDR3 length equals 11 residues. Trimming took 0 bases from V and 10 from J, leaving 4 bases between them. Germline CDR1 is ENHRY and CDR2 is SYGVKD. The CDR3 region is CAISESREQFF. Written as DNA, the CDR3 is TGTGCCATCAGTGAGTCGAGGGAGCAGTTCTTC.

The chain joins TRBV6-6 to TRBJ2-3; no reliable D call. With 2 bases removed from V and 1 base from J, the gap between germline ends came to 7 bases. Germline lookup yields CDR1 MNHNY and CDR2 SVGAGI (reference sequence). The CDR3 consists of 14 residues. The CDR3 nucleotides read TGTGCCAGCAGTTACGCGGCGCGCACAGATACGCAGTATTTT. It specifies CASSYAARTDTQYF.

CDR3 sequence: CASSLRTSGGKETQYF. DNA for the CDR3: TGTGCCAGCAGTCTCAGGACTAGCGGGGGAAAAGAGACCCAGTACTTC. V usage is TRBV6-6 and J usage is TRBJ2-5; 13 bases map to TRBD2. This CDR3 region has 16 residues. J gave up 3 bases and V 5 bases, and 6 bases lay outside the gene matches. Germline V gene sequence: CDR1 MNHNY, CDR2 SVGAGI (reference sequence).

This clonotype appeared many times. This sequence joins TRBV28 and TRBJ1-2; possibly TRBD1 for D (5 bases). This CDR3 is 14 amino acids long. The germline V gene has CDR1 MDHEN and CDR2 SYDVKM. Trimming removed 5 bases from V and 4 bases from J, with 14 bases in between. The CDR3 DNA sequence: TGTGCCAGCAGTATAGTGGGGCAGACCTATGGCTACACCTTC. The encoded protein is CASSIVGQTYGYTF.

This clonotype was seen ten or more times. This sequence joins TRBV15 and TRBJ1-3; D gene uncertain. The V gene's germline CDR1 is LNHNV and CDR2 YYDKDF (reference sequence). The CDR3 totals 16 residues. V gave up 0 bases and J gave up 0 bases, with 9 bases separating them. The CDR3 spells CATSRDPTSSGNTIYF. The DNA of the CDR3 is TGTGCCACCAGCAGAGATCCTACGAGCTCTGGAAACACCATATATTTT.

This clonotype was seen only a few times. The chain is built from TRBV10-3 and TRBJ2-7, with TRBD1 identical over 10 bases. J lost 2 bases, V lost 10 bases, and 8 bases had no gene match. Germline V lookup: CDR1 ENHRY, CDR2 SYGVKD. This CDR3 spans 14 amino acids. CDR3 sequence reads: CATGKGQGPYEQYF. CDR3 bases: TGTGCCACCGGAAAGGGACAGGGGCCCTACGAGCAGTACTTC.

This clonotype was seen more than once but under ten times. This chain joins TRBV6-1 and TRBJ2-1; 12 bases match TRBD2. The junction had 7 bases not matched to a gene; V was cut back by 10 bases and J by 6 bases. The V gene's germline CDR1 is MNHNS and CDR2 SASEGT. The CDR3 is 14 amino acids. CDR3 residues: CAITPGLAGNEQFF. The CDR3 nucleotides are TGTGCCATCACCCCGGGACTAGCGGGCAATGAGCAGTTCTTC.

This clonotype has only a few counts. The chain joins TRBV6-2 or TRBV6-3 to TRBJ2-5; a possible D gene is TRBD1 (5 bases). The CDR3 runs to 11 residues. Trimming removed 2 bases from V and 10 bases from J, with 8 bases in between. CDR1 and CDR2 from the germline V gene are MNHEY and SVGEGT. The CDR3 sequence: CASSYRGGQYF. The CDR3 bases are TGTGCCAGCAGTTACAGGGGCGGCCAGTACTTC.

The chain recombines TRBV5-1 with TRBJ1-4; TRBD1 might be the D (6 bases). The CDR3 extends over 13 amino acids. Per germline, CDR1 SGHRS and CDR2 YFSETQ. Trimming pared 7 bases from V and 3 bases from J, leaving 10 bases between. The CDR3 protein is CASGGGPNEKLFF. The CDR3, as DNA: TGCGCCAGCGGAGGGGGGCCTAATGAAAAACTGTTTTTT.

This clonotype has more than one count but fewer than ten. This chain joins TRBV9 and TRBJ2-3; 8 positions match TRBD2. Germline CDR1 reads SGDLS; CDR2 reads YYNGEE. CDR3 size: 14 residues. J was trimmed by 2 bases and V by 5 bases; bases with no gene match: 4. This CDR3 is CASSAAGVTDTQYF. The CDR3 region has the DNA TGTGCCAGCAGTGCAGCGGGAGTCACAGATACGCAGTATTTT. Combining the CDR3 with reference TRBV9 and TRBJ2-3 gives the whole variable domain DSGVTQTPKHLITATGQRVTLRCSPRSGDLSVYWYQQSLDQGLQFLIQYYNGEERAKGNILERFSAQQFPDLHSELNLSSLELGDSALYFCASSAAGVTDTQYFGPGTRLTVL.

The table lists this clonotype with a few counts. The rearrangement links TRBV10-3 to TRBJ2-2, with 9 bases fitting TRBD2. CDR1 and CDR2 from the germline V gene are ENHRY and SYGVKD. The CDR3 totals 15 residues. V shed 3 bases, J shed 4 bases, and the junction held 3 bases outside the gene matches. This CDR3 reads CAISDSAGGTGELFF. CDR3 DNA sequence: TGTGCCATCAGTGACTCAGCGGGAGGCACCGGGGAGCTGTTTTTT.

This clonotype was seen repeatedly, ten times or more. The chain combines TRBV7-8 with TRBJ2-3; TRBD2 matches at 12 bases. Germline V gene sequence: CDR1 SGHVS, CDR2 FQNEAQ. After removal of 5 bases from V and 4 bases from J, the junction contained 10 bases not matched to a gene. This CDR3 spans 17 amino acids. CDR3 amino acids: CASSPDRLAGAADTQYF. CDR3 coding DNA: TGTGCCAGCAGCCCCGACCGACTAGCGGGAGCGGCAGATACGCAGTATTTT.